The 12 T cell receptor beta chains below come from one sample, sequenced in a study of blood T cell repertoires in COVID-19. Profiled with immunoSEQ multiplex PCR; TCRdb holds only in-frame clones, not every one. The data hold 150,000 to 200,000 clones, with 74% observed a single time. Sequenced input: peripheral blood. The receptors shown here come from a woman of 80 years or more with acute or convalescent COVID-19.

The chain combines TRBV12-3 or TRBV12-4 with TRBJ2-7, with D possibly being TRBD1 (5 bases). V lost 6 bases and J 6 bases, leaving 12 bases between the germline ends. This CDR3 contains 12 residues. CDR3 DNA sequence: TGTGCCAGCAGCTACGGACAAACCGAGCAGTACTTC. It codes for CASSYGQTEQYF.

The chain recombines TRBV5-1 with TRBJ2-7; TRBD1 aligns across 9 bases. Trimming took 0 bases from V and 6 from J; bases not matched to a gene: 7. Per the germline V gene, CDR1 is SGHRS and CDR2 is YFSETQ. There are 15 residues in the CDR3. This CDR3 reads CASSLESGTGREQYF. The CDR3 region has the DNA TGCGCCAGCAGCTTGGAATCCGGGACAGGGCGCGAGCAGTACTTC.

This chain uses TRBV6-5 with TRBJ2-7; tentative D call: TRBD1 (6 bases). This CDR3 comprises 15 residues. The V gene's germline CDR1 is MNHEY and CDR2 SVGAGI. Trimming pared 7 bases from V and 2 bases from J, leaving 18 bases between. For the CDR3, the DNA is TGTGCCAGCACCAAAGACAGGTCCTCCACCTACGAGCAGTACTTC. It encodes CASTKDRSSTYEQYF.

The rearrangement joins TRBV2 to TRBJ1-5; D is unresolved. With 6 bases removed from V and 4 bases from J, the gap between germline ends came to 13 bases. CDR3 length: 14 residues. Germline CDR1 is SNHLY and CDR2 is FYNNEI. The CDR3 spells CASSAGRLNQPQHF. The CDR3 DNA sequence: TGTGCCAGCAGCGCGGGCCGGTTGAATCAGCCCCAGCATTTT.

The J gene is TRBJ2-6, the V gene TRBV5-1; D uncertain. The CDR3 has 15 amino acids. Trimming stripped 0 bases from V and 5 bases from J, with 9 bases between. CDR1 is SGHRS, CDR2 YFSETQ, per germline. As DNA, the CDR3 is TGCGCCAGCAGCTTGGAAGGAGAAAGGGCCAACGTCCTGACTTTC. Its protein product is CASSLEGERANVLTF.

This clone came up a few times. The chain has TRBV5-1 and TRBJ2-7, with TRBD1 matching 9 bases. The CDR3 spans 15 residues. J gave up 3 bases and V 4 bases, and 8 bases lay outside the gene matches. Germline values: CDR1 SGHRS, CDR2 YFSETQ. CDR3 loop: CASSPGQGLYYEQYF. In DNA, the CDR3 is TGCGCCAGCAGCCCTGGACAGGGGCTATACTACGAGCAGTACTTC.

V gene TRBV18 combines with J gene TRBJ1-2, with 9 bases lining up with TRBD1. Germline CDR1 and CDR2: KGHSH and LQKENI. The ends lost 6 bases at V and 7 bases at J; junction bases unmatched: 12. This CDR3 has 15 residues. The CDR3 is CASSRDGTGRGGYTF. In DNA, the CDR3 is TGTGCCAGCTCGCGGGACGGGACAGGGCGAGGTGGCTACACCTTC.

This clone was detected only once. The V call is TRBV7-9, the J call TRBJ1-4; no firm D call. The V and J ends lost 5 bases and 13 bases respectively, with 17 bases between them. The CDR3 is 13 amino acids. Germline assignment: CDR1 SEHNR and CDR2 FQNEAQ (reference sequence). CDR3 DNA: TGTGCCAGCAGCCCGCCCGAGGCCCCTGTACTGTTTTTT. This codes for CASSPPEAPVLFF.

This clone appeared many times. This chain uses TRBV4-1 with TRBJ1-1; a possible D gene is TRBD1 (5 bases). The germline CDR1 and CDR2 sequences are MGHRA and YSYEKL. The CDR3 has 15 amino acids. V gave up 0 bases and J gave up 0 bases, with 8 bases separating them. The CDR3 DNA sequence: TGCGCCAGCAGCCAAGAAGTGGGGCTGAACACTGAAGCTTTCTTT. As protein: CASSQEVGLNTEAFF.

This clone was detected only a few times. The chain has TRBV29-1 and TRBJ2-7; 7 bases agree with TRBD1. CDR3 length equals 14 residues. The junction had 11 bases not matched to a gene; V was cut back by 7 bases and J by 2 bases. The germline V gene encodes CDR1 SQVTM and CDR2 ANQGSEA. The CDR3 loop reads CSAWPGTETYEQYF. The CDR3 DNA follows: TGCAGCGCCTGGCCCGGGACAGAAACCTACGAGCAGTACTTC.

The chain combines TRBV2 with TRBJ2-2, with D possibly matching TRBD1 (7 bases). The V and J ends lost 4 bases and 4 bases respectively, with 10 bases between them. CDR3 length: 14 residues. CDR1 and CDR2 from the germline V gene are SNHLY and FYNNEI. The CDR3 nucleotides are TGTGCCAGCAGTGCTCAGGGGGGCACCGGGGAGCTGTTTTTT. It translates to CASSAQGGTGELFF.

The chain links TRBV6-2 or TRBV6-3 to TRBJ2-3; D may be TRBD2 (5 bases). Trimming stripped 1 base from V and 3 bases from J, with 11 bases between. This CDR3 has 15 amino acids. Germline loops: CDR1 MNHEY, CDR2 SVGEGT. CDR3 coding DNA: TGTGCCAGCAGTTACTTCGTGGGAGTAACAGATACGCAGTATTTT. Translated, it gives CASSYFVGVTDTQYF.